This T cell receptor beta chain was captured by sequencing in a study of T cells in Graves' hyperthyroidism and ophthalmopathy. Study-wide findings and caveats: The authors' 13 V-J model separated ophthalmopathy from stable hyperthyroidism.

The CDR3 covers 13 residues. CDR1 GTSNPN and CDR2 SVGIG come from the germline V gene (reference sequence). The V end lost 3 bases, the J end lost 3 bases, and 9 bases lay between the germline ends. Notes on this clonotype: No antigen is known for it.

Researchers took RNA transcripts and amplified the TCR beta CDR3 regions from them. Researchers ran a first-round RT-PCR on the TCR CDR3 using the HTBI primer set. TCRdb called the multiplex PCR reads again in MiXCR, with one record for every CDR3 protein. The table records approximately 640,000 distinct CDR3 sequences, 16% of them present only once. The rearrangement links TRBV30 to TRBJ2-1; a weak D match, TRBD2 (6 bases). This TCR was sampled from a woman in her 30s with Graves' hyperthyroidism. Sequencing input: blood. Here the CDR3 DNA reads TGTGCCTGGAGCGGGAGCGACTACAATGAGCAGTTCTTC. It specifies CAWSGSDYNEQFF. Together with reference TRBV30 and TRBJ2-1, the CDR3 gives the full variable domain: SQTIHQWPATLVQPVGSPLSLECTVEGTSNPNLYWYRQAAGRGLQLLFYSVGIGQISSEVPQNLSASRPQDRQFILSSKKLLLSDSGFYLCAWSGSDYNEQFFGPGTRLTVL.